This T cell receptor (beta chain) was obtained from a study of tissue T cells after allogeneic stem cell transplantation. Study-wide points: Anatomically similar tissues had similar TCR repertoires within each patient.

Described time point: mouse harvest day 14 after allogeneic transplant. Mouse grafts combined 10^7 T-cell-depleted bone marrow cells with 10^6 splenic CD5+ T cells. Profiled with immunoSEQ multiplex PCR; TCRdb holds only in-frame clones, not every one. The sample holds about 1,700 clones; 50% are singletons and the top ten take roughly 22%. The ends lost 5 bases at V and 1 base at J; junction bases unmatched: 3. This CDR3 contains 14 residues. CDR1 GFQATS and CDR2 STVNSAI come from the germline V gene. This clone was counted a single time. The antigen is unknown. Gene names are the mouse ones. The read is 1 residue too short to cover the CDR3 end, so that end is filled in from the germline J gene. Other DNA sequences in this sample translate to the same CDR3.

Sequenced sample: gut tissue. The chain employs TRBV20 and TRBJ2-3, with 10 bases lining up with TRBD2. The TCR originated in a female BALB/c mouse given C57BL/6 T cells with graft-versus-host disease after an allogeneic hematopoietic cell transplant. The DNA read from the CDR3 is TGTGGTGCTGGAGACTGGGGGGGTGCAGAAACGCTGTAT. Its protein product is CGAGDWGGAETLY. The CDR3 in its entirety is CGAGDWGGAETLYF.